This T cell receptor beta chain was profiled in a study of CD8+ T cells in alopecia areata. Study context: The tofacitinib course ran for 6 to 18 months and was followed by 6 months off drug.

The treatment: oral pan-JAK inhibitor, 5-10 mg twice daily. In alopecia areata patients, both lesional scalp punch biopsies and peripheral blood were collected. On this clone: Antigen unknown.

The CDR3 is made up of 16 amino acids. Germline V CDR1 and CDR2: MDHEN, SYDVKM. Trimming took 5 bases from V and 5 from J; bases not matched to a gene: 8. RNA extraction was followed by reverse transcription into cDNA, which acted as the sequencing template. Libraries were prepared by immunoSEQ multiplex PCR; TCRdb keeps only in-frame clonotypes and omits some of them. The table records 100,000 to 120,000 clones, roughly 56% of them present only once. General study points: There were many expanded lesional clones persisting in scalp and blood during tofacitinib. Clonality in lesional scalp, especially alopecia totalis/universalis, exceeded that of normal scalp.

This sequence was found in a human donor with alopecia areata. The chain links TRBV28 to TRBJ1-6, with 8 bases identical to TRBD1. The sample consisted of CD4+ T cells sorted from blood, taken at week 24, from a patient treated with tofacitinib. Here the CDR3 reads CASSASGQGNNSPLHF. The CDR3 DNA reads TGTGCCAGCAGTGCGAGCGGACAGGGAAATAATTCACCCCTCCACTTT.